These 11 T cell receptor beta chains share one sample of origin, sequenced in a study of blood T cell repertoires in COVID-19. The table came from immunoSEQ multiplex PCR; TCRdb's copy has only in-frame clones and leaves some out. The sample carries some 47,000 clones, more than 70% recorded once. Sequencing input: peripheral blood. The receptors originated from a woman aged 55-69 years with acute or convalescent COVID-19.

This rearrangement joins TRBV19 to TRBJ1-5; no clear D. From germline, CDR1 is LNHDA and CDR2 SQIVND (reference sequence). The V end lost 6 bases, the J end lost 0 bases, and 12 bases lay between the germline ends. This CDR3 contains 15 residues. CDR3 DNA: TGTGCCAGTAGGCCACAACAGTATAGCAATCAGCCCCAGCATTTT. This encodes CASRPQQYSNQPQHF. The entire variable domain, with the rest obtained from reference TRBV19 and TRBJ1-5, is as follows: DGGITQSPKYLFRKEGQNVTLSCEQNLNHDAMYWYRQDPGQGLRLIYYSQIVNDFQKGDIAEGYSVSREKKESFPLTVTSAQKNPTAFYLCASRPQQYSNQPQHFGDGTRLSIL.

The chain uses TRBV4-1 and TRBJ2-1; no clear D. Trimming cost V 0 bases and J 8 bases, with 14 bases left between them. Germline-derived CDR1 and CDR2 are MGHRA and YSYEKL. The CDR3 consists of 15 residues. The CDR3 region has the DNA TGCGCCAGCAGCCAAGATGCGCAAGAGATCTATGAGCAGTTCTTC. Translated, it gives CASSQDAQEIYEQFF.

The chain carries TRBV6-4 and TRBJ2-3, with 10 bases aligning to TRBD1. This CDR3 has 14 residues. J gave up 6 bases and V 6 bases, and 6 bases lay outside the gene matches. Germline values: CDR1 MRHNA, CDR2 SNTAGT. The CDR3 nucleotides are TGTGCCAGCAGCCCGACAGGGGGCAAGGATACGCAGTATTTT. Translation gives CASSPTGGKDTQYF.

This chain joins TRBV5-4 and TRBJ1-1; no clear D. This CDR3 is 13 amino acids long. V was trimmed by 4 bases and J by 1 base, leaving 8 bases between them. Per germline, CDR1 SGHNT and CDR2 YYREEE (reference sequence). This chain's CDR3 is CASSIAENTEAFF. The CDR3 DNA sequence: TGTGCCAGCAGCATAGCCGAGAACACTGAAGCTTTCTTT. Full variable domain (remainder filled in from reference TRBV5-4 and TRBJ1-1): ETGVTQSPTHLIKTRGQQVTLRCSSQSGHNTVSWYQQALGQGPQFIFQYYREEENGRGNFPPRFSGLQFPNYSSELNVNALELDDSALYLCASSIAENTEAFFGQGTRLTVV.

This chain joins TRBV9 and TRBJ1-6; unclear D gene. Germline V gene lookup returns CDR1 SGDLS and CDR2 YYNGEE. The V end was cut by 0 bases, the J end by 11 bases, with 12 bases between. There are 14 residues in the CDR3. The CDR3 sequence: CASSVVGEEAPLHF. As DNA, the CDR3 is TGTGCCAGCAGCGTAGTTGGGGAGGAGGCACCCCTCCACTTT.

The CDR3: CASSLDRPAGGGYTF. The CDR3 region has the DNA TGCGCCAGCAGCTTGGACAGGCCGGCGGGAGGGGGCTACACCTTC. The chain carries TRBV5-1 and TRBJ1-2, with D possibly matching TRBD1 (5 bases). V was cut by 0 bases and J by 8 bases, with 17 bases left in between. The germline V gene has CDR1 SGHRS and CDR2 YFSETQ. The CDR3 has 15 residues.

V usage is TRBV5-1 and J usage is TRBJ1-1; 8 bases are a match to TRBD1. Germline V gene data show CDR1 as SGHRS and CDR2 as YFSETQ. V dropped 1 base and J dropped 2; count of bases not matched to a gene: 10. There are 17 residues in the CDR3. The CDR3 bases are TGCGCCAGCAGCTTGACCCAGGGGGCGGGGACAAACACTGAAGCTTTCTTT. Its protein product is CASSLTQGAGTNTEAFF.

The V call is TRBV5-5, the J call TRBJ2-7; D is undetermined. Between the trimmed V and J ends, which lost 1 base and 0 bases, there was a span of 8 bases. The V gene's germline CDR1 is SGHKS and CDR2 YYEKEE (reference sequence). The CDR3 loop spans 14 amino acids. The CDR3 loop is CASSLRSSSYEQYF. The CDR3 DNA reads TGTGCCAGCAGCTTGCGGAGCAGCTCCTACGAGCAGTACTTC.

The table lists this clone with a few counts. The J gene is TRBJ1-5, the V gene TRBV7-2; TRBD1 agrees at 8 bases. CDR3 size: 15 residues. With 1 base clipped from V and 4 bases from J, the junction kept 3 bases outside the gene matches. Per the germline V gene, CDR1 is SGHTA and CDR2 is FQGNSA. The CDR3 loop is CASSLGDRRNQPQHF. In DNA form, the CDR3 reads TGTGCCAGCAGCTTAGGGGACAGGCGGAATCAGCCCCAGCATTTT.

This rearrangement joins TRBV3-1 (or the pseudogene TRBV3-2) to TRBJ1-2; 7 bases line up with TRBD1. This CDR3 has 16 amino acids. Unmatched junction bases numbered 18, after V lost 3 bases and J lost 11 bases. Germline V gives CDR1 LGHDT, CDR2 YNNKEL (reference sequence). Written as DNA, the CDR3 is TGTGCCAGCAGCCATGCATCCGGACAGGCCGCAGTTGTTTACACCTTC. Its protein product is CASSHASGQAAVVYTF.

The V gene is TRBV2, the J gene TRBJ1-6, with TRBD1 identical over 9 bases. V dropped 2 bases and J dropped 10; count of bases not matched to a gene: 12. CDR1 and CDR2 (germline): SNHLY, FYNNEI. CDR3 length equals 17 residues. CDR3 residues: CASSETRLTGTGSPLHF. For the CDR3, the DNA is TGTGCCAGCAGTGAAACTCGACTGACAGGGACAGGGTCACCCCTCCACTTT.